This is a list of T cell receptor beta chains from one sample in a study of T cells in Graves' hyperthyroidism and ophthalmopathy. TCRdb recomputed calls from the multiplex PCR reads with MiXCR, one row per CDR3 protein. The sample includes around 700,000 distinct CDR3 sequences, 18% seen only once; the top ten take roughly 17%. The source material was blood. These receptors all stem from a woman aged 45-59 years with Graves' hyperthyroidism that later progressed to Graves' ophthalmopathy. Both conserved end residues are part of each CDR3. Each record gives: D gene, V gene, J gene, clone size, CDR3 DNA, CDR3 protein. A D gene is named only where the DNA matches it firmly. For some rows the clone size is stated as once, few or many, or as a class when expanded; others skip it.

TRBD2	TRBV7-6	TRBJ2-3	-	TGTGCCAGCAGCCCAACTGTGTGGGTGGATGGAGCGGGGGCCACAGATACGCAGTATTTT	CASSPTVWVDGAGATDTQYF
TRBD2	TRBV7-9	TRBJ2-5	many	TGTGCCAGCAGCTTACTAGCGGGGGGGCTGGAGACCCAGTACTTC	CASSLLAGGLETQYF
TRBD1	TRBV3-1	TRBJ2-2	-	TGTGCCAGCAGCTCTCATACTAAGCAGGACAGGGTACCCGGGGAGCTGTTTTTT	CASSSHTKQDRVPGELFF
-	TRBV12-3/TRBV12-4	TRBJ2-7	-	TGTGCCAGCAAGGGGGGGGGGGGAAGATACGAGCAGTACTTC	CASKGGGGRYEQYF
TRBD1	TRBV5-6	TRBJ2-2	-	TGTGCCAGCAGCTGGGATAGGGGGCGCACCGGGGAGCTGTTTTTT	CASSWDRGRTGELFF
-	TRBV29-1	TRBJ1-1	few	TGCAGCGTTGAACTTGGGGGGGAGGCTGAAGCTTTCTTT	CSVELGGEAEAFF
-	TRBV7-6	TRBJ1-5	few	TGTGCCAGCAGCTCCCTGGGTAGGCCCCAGCATTTT	CASSSLGRPQHF
TRBD2	TRBV6-1	TRBJ2-3	-	TGTGCCAGCAGTCCAGGGACTAGCGGGGGGGTTTCTACAGATACGCAGTATTTT	CASSPGTSGGVSTDTQYF
TRBD2	TRBV20-1	TRBJ2-1	many	TGCAGTGCTCCCTTCGCGGGGGGAACCAACAATGAGCAGTTCTTC	CSAPFAGGTNNEQFF
TRBD2	TRBV12-3/TRBV12-4	TRBJ2-5	many	TGTGCCAGCACCGTACTAGCGGGGGGCCCCCTGGGAGAGACCCAGTACTTC	CASTVLAGGPLGETQYF
TRBD1	TRBV5-1	TRBJ1-2	few	TGCGCCAGCAGCCGCCTAGGACAGGGGGAAGGCTACACCTTC	CASSRLGQGEGYTF
-	TRBV7-2	TRBJ2-3	-	TGTGCCAGCAGCTTTTCTAACAGGGCAGATACGCAGTATTTT	CASSFSNRADTQYF
-	TRBV2	TRBJ2-7	-	TGTGCCAGCAGGGAGGTACCCCCGTACGAGCAGTACTTC	CASREVPPYEQYF
-	TRBV6-1	TRBJ1-6	-	TGTGCCAGCAGTGTAGCTTTAGGGGACTCACCCCTCCACTTT	CASSVALGDSPLHF
-	TRBV5-1	TRBJ2-5	-	TGCGCCGGCGGATTCGGACGCGGGGCAGAAGAGACCCAGTACTTC	CAGGFGRGAEETQYF
TRBD1	TRBV12-3/TRBV12-4	TRBJ1-5	-	TGTGCCAGCAGTTTAGTCGAGGACAGGGAGGGTCAGCCCCAGCATTTT	CASSLVEDREGQPQHF
-	TRBV6-1	TRBJ1-1	-	TGTGCCAGCACCTCAACGCAAGGGAACACTGAAGCTTTCTTT	CASTSTQGNTEAFF
TRBD2	TRBV7-3	TRBJ2-1	-	TGTGCCAGCAGCCAACTAGCGGGGGGGCCAGGAGAGCAGTTCTTC	CASSQLAGGPGEQFF
-	TRBV18	TRBJ1-2	many	TGTGCCAGCTCACGTGTAAACTATGGCTACACCTTC	CASSRVNYGYTF
-	TRBV5-1	TRBJ1-5	many	TGCGCCAGCAGCTTGGAGGGGGGTGGGCAGCCCCAGCATTTT	CASSLEGGGQPQHF
-	TRBV5-1	TRBJ1-1	few	TGCGCCAGTAAAGGGGGTCGGGGGTTTACGATGAACACTGAAGCTTTCTTT	CASKGGRGFTMNTEAFF
-	TRBV19	TRBJ1-1	-	TGTGCCAGTAGTCCGAATCAGGGTTGGGACACTGAAGCTTTCTTT	CASSPNQGWDTEAFF
-	TRBV11-2	TRBJ2-5	many	TGTGCCAGCAGCTTAGGAGGAAACGGAGAGACCCAGTACTTC	CASSLGGNGETQYF
-	TRBV10-2	TRBJ2-2	-	TGCGCCAGCAGTGGTGACAGCAACACCGGGGAGCTGTTTTTT	CASSGDSNTGELFF
TRBD1	TRBV20-1	TRBJ2-5	few	TGCAGTGCTTCAACTCCCTTGGACAGGGCCGGAAAGACCCAGTACTTC	CSASTPLDRAGKTQYF
-	TRBV5-1	TRBJ2-7	-	TGCGCCAGCAGCTCCTCCAGGTCAGGGTACGAGCAGTACTTC	CASSSSRSGYEQYF
-	TRBV7-9	TRBJ2-3	once	TGTTTGGGTCGGGGCACTCGCACAGATACGCAGTATTTT	CLGRGTRTDTQYF
-	TRBV12-3/TRBV12-4	TRBJ2-5	-	TGTGCCAGCAGCCCCGATTCCTGGTCGGAGACCCAGTACTTC	CASSPDSWSETQYF
-	TRBV6-1	TRBJ1-4	many	TGTGCCAGCAGTCAAACAGGGAACAATGAAAAACTGTTTTTT	CASSQTGNNEKLFF
-	TRBV12-3/TRBV12-4	TRBJ1-3	once	TGTGCCAGCAGTTTCGGGAGCAATCTGGTCGGAAACACCATATATTTT	CASSFGSNLVGNTIYF
-	TRBV12-5	TRBJ1-6	few	TGTGCTAGTGGTTTTCAGGTCGGTCAGACGAAATCACCCCTCCACTTT	CASGFQVGQTKSPLHF
TRBD1	TRBV12-3/TRBV12-4	TRBJ1-5	many	TGTGCCAGCGGGATTCCGGGACAGTATCAGCCCCAGCATTTT	CASGIPGQYQPQHF
-	TRBV6-1	TRBJ2-5	many	TGTGCCAGCAGTCACCCTCGATCGGTTGGGGAGACCCAGTACTTC	CASSHPRSVGETQYF
-	TRBV2	TRBJ2-2	-	TGTGCCAGCTTTGGGGGGCGAAACACCGGGGAGCTGTTTTTT	CASFGGRNTGELFF
-	TRBV2	TRBJ2-1	-	TGTGCCAGCAGTGAGTGGGCGGGGCAGGGCAATGAGCAGTTCTTC	CASSEWAGQGNEQFF
-	TRBV10-3	TRBJ2-2	-	TGTGCCATCACCCCTTCGGCAGGCGACACCGGGGAGCTGTTTTTT	CAITPSAGDTGELFF
-	TRBV18	TRBJ1-4	many	TGTGCCAGCTCACAACGCCAGGGGAATGAAAAACTGTTTTTT	CASSQRQGNEKLFF
-	TRBV4-1	TRBJ1-1	few	TGCGCCAGCACCCCCCAAGTGGGGGGGGCGAACACTGAAGCTTTCTTT	CASTPQVGGANTEAFF
-	TRBV18	TRBJ2-2	few	TGTGCCAGCTCGCCTATAGGGACCGGGGAGCTGTTTTTT	CASSPIGTGELFF